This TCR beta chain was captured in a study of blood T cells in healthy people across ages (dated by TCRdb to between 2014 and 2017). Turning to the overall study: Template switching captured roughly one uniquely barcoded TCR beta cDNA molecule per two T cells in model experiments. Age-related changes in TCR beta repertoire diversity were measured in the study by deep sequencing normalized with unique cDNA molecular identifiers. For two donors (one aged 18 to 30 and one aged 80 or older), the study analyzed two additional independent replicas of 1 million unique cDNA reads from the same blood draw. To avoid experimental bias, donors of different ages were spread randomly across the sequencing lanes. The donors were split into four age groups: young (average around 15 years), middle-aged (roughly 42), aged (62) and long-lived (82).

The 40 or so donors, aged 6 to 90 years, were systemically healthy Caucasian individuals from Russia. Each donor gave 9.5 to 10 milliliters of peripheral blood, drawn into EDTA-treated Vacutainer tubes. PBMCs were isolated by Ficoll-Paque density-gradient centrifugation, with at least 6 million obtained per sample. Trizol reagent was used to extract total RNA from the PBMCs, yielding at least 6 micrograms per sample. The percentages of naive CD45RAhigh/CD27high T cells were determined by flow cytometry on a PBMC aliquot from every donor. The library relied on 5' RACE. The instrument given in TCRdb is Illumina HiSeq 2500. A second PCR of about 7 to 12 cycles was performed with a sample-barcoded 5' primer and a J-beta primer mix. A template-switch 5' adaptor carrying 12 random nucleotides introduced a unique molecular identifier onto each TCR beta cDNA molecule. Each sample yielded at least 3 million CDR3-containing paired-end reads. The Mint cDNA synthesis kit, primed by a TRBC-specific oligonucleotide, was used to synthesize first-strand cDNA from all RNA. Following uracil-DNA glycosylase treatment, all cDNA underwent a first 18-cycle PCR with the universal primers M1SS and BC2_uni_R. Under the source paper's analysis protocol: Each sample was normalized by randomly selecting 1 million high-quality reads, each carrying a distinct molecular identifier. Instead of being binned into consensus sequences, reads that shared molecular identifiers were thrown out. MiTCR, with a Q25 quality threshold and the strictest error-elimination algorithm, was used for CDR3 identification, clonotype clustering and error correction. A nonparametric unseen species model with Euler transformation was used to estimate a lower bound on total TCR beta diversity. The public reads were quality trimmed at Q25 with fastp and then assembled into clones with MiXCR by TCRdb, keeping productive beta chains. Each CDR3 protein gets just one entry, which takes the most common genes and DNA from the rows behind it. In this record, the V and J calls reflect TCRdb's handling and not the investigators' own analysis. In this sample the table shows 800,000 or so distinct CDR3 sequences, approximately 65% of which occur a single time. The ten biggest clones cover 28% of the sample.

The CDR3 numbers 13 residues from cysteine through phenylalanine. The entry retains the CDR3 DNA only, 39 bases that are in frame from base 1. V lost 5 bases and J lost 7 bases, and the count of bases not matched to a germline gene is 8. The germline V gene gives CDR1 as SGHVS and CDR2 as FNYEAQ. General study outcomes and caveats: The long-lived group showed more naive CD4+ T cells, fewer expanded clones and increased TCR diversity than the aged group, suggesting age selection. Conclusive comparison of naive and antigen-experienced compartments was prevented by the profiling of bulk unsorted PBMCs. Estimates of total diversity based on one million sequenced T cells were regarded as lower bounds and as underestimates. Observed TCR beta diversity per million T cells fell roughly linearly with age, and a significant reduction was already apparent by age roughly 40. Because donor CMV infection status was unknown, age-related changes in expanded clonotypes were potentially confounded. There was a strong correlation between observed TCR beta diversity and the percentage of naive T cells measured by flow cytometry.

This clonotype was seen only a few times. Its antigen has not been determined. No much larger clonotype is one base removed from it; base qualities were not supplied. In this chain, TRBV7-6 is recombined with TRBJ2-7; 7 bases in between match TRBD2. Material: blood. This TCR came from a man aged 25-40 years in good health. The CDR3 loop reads CASSPDSGREQYF. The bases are TGTGCCAGCAGCCCTGACTCCGGGAGGGAGCAGTACTTC.